This T cell receptor (beta chain) appears in the sequencing data of a study of response to subunit inactivated influenza vaccine. Via MiXCR, TCRdb re-called the RT-PCR reads, giving one row per CDR3 protein. The repertoire has about 620,000 distinct CDR3 sequences, approximately 11% of them found once; the top ten carry approximately 10%. This clonotype was observed many times. Germline CDR1 reads DFQATT; CDR2 reads SNEGSKA (reference sequence). V lost 5 bases to trimming and J lost 5 bases, with 12 bases between them. The CDR3 has 13 residues. These data were also reused for a study on T cells expressing NK-cell markers. From that report: 5'RACE template switching with UMIs produced the TCR beta cDNA. Obtained from sorted CD3+CD56+NKG2C+, CD3+CD56+NKG2C- and CD3+CD56-NKG2C+ T cells were the TCR beta repertoires. Within the sequenced cohort of eight donors, seven exhibited HCMV seropositivity and one was seronegative.

The input for sequencing was PBMCs from blood, taken on the day of vaccination. The J gene is TRBJ2-2, the V gene TRBV20-1; possibly TRBD2 for D (7 bases). The sequence came from a man aged 50 to 60 who received an inactivated influenza vaccine. For the CDR3, the DNA is TGCAGTGCTCAAAGGGGGGGAACCGGGGAGCTGTTTTTT. Its translation: CSAQRGGTGELFF.